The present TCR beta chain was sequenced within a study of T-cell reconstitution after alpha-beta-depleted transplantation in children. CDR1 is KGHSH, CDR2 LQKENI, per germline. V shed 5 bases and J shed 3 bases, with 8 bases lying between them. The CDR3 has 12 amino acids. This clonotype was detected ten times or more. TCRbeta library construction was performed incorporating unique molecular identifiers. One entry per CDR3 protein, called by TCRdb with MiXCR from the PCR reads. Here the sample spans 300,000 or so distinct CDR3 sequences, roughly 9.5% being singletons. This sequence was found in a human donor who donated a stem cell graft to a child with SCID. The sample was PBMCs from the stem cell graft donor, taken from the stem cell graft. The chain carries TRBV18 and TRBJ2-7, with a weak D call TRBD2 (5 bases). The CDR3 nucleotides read TGTGCCAGCTCAGGAGGTTACTACGAGCAGTACTTC. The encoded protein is CASSGGYYEQYF.